Following are 23 T cell receptor beta chains from one sample sequenced in a study of shared clonotypes between healthy human individuals. Here immunoSEQ multiplex PCR was the method, and the copy in TCRdb shows in-frame clones only, minus some. The table has 550,000 to 850,000 clones, around two thirds seen once. Source material: memory CD4+ T cells sorted from blood. Indicated subset: CD45RA-negative fraction. These receptor sequences come from a woman in her 30s in good health.

Worth noting for this clone: Just one base apart from a much larger clone, this may be a read error. Other DNA sequences of this sample code for an identical CDR3. The CDR3 reads CASSFQGYEQYF. The CDR3 nucleotides read TGCGCCAGCAGCTTCCAGGGATACGAGCAGTACTTC. J is TRBJ2-7 and V is TRBV5-1; possible D gene TRBD1, 5 bases. Germline CDR1 is SGHRS and CDR2 is YFSETQ. V was clipped by 2 bases and J by 4 bases, with 7 bases between them. The CDR3 runs to 12 residues. Drawing the rest from reference TRBV5-1 and TRBJ2-7, the complete variable domain is KAGVTQTPRYLIKTRGQQVTLSCSPISGHRSVSWYQQTPGQGLQFLFEYFSETQRNKGNFPGRFSGRQFSNSRSEMNVSTLELGDSALYLCASSFQGYEQYFGPGTRLTVT.

The chain couples TRBV9 to TRBJ2-7; 7 bases are shared with TRBD2. Germline V CDR1 and CDR2: SGDLS, YYNGEE. V lost 8 bases and J lost 7; bases outside the gene matches: 9. This CDR3 is built from 12 residues. The chain's CDR3 is CASGTNPWEQYF. The DNA for the CDR3 is TGTGCCAGTGGGACTAATCCTTGGGAGCAGTACTTC.

V is TRBV19 and J is TRBJ2-3; D call uncertain. Germline loops: CDR1 LNHDA, CDR2 SQIVND (reference sequence). There are 15 residues in the CDR3. The V end was cut by 4 bases, the J end by 0 bases, with 11 bases between. CDR3 coding DNA: TGTGCCAGTAGTAATGGCGGAACTAGCACAGATACGCAGTATTTT. Translated, it gives CASSNGGTSTDTQYF.

The chain employs TRBV7-2 and TRBJ2-3; 7 positions agree with TRBD1. This CDR3 has 18 amino acids. J was trimmed by 0 bases and V by 5 bases; bases with no gene match: 14. The germline V gene has CDR1 SGHTA and CDR2 FQGNSA. CDR3 bases: TGTGCCAGCAGCACAAGGGGGCGTCAGAGGGGGAGCACAGATACGCAGTATTTT. Translating gives CASSTRGRQRGSTDTQYF.

The chain employs TRBV11-2 and TRBJ2-5; D call uncertain. In germline, CDR1 is SGHAT, CDR2 FQNNGV. Trimming left V 5 bases short and J 0 bases short, with 4 bases between. The CDR3 has 12 amino acids. The CDR3 reads CASSPNQETQYF. The CDR3 nucleotides are TGTGCCAGCAGCCCCAACCAAGAGACCCAGTACTTC.

This clone has just a few counts. The chain is built from TRBV19 and TRBJ1-5; no definite D call. The CDR3 sequence is 15 residues long. Germline CDR1 reads LNHDA; CDR2 reads SQIVND (reference sequence). V was shortened by 3 bases and J by 0 bases, with 9 bases between the two germline ends. CDR3 sequence (DNA): TGTGCCAGTAGTATCATAAGCAATAGCAATCAGCCCCAGCATTTT. Encoded protein: CASSIISNSNQPQHF.

The chain combines TRBV6-5 with TRBJ2-3; TRBD2 is a possible D gene (6 bases). This CDR3 contains 15 residues. V gave up 5 bases and J gave up 2 bases, with 14 bases separating them. The V gene's germline CDR1 is MNHEY and CDR2 SVGAGI. The CDR3: CASSPGVADTDTQYF. CDR3 nucleotides: TGTGCCAGCAGTCCCGGGGTAGCGGACACAGATACGCAGTATTTT.

The table lists this clone with a count of one. This chain links TRBV20-1 with TRBJ1-2, with D unresolved. V was clipped by 7 bases and J by 7 bases, with 13 bases between them. The CDR3 is made up of 11 amino acids. Germline values: CDR1 DFQATT, CDR2 SNEGSKA (reference sequence). CDR3 amino acids: CSVTLRGGYTF. CDR3 nucleotides: TGCAGTGTTACCCTCCGGGGTGGCTACACCTTC.

This clone was counted a few times. CDR3 nucleotides: TGTGCCACTCGCGGGAGGGCTTTGACCTACGAGCAGTACTTC. Translating it yields CATRGRALTYEQYF. This chain connects TRBV28 to TRBJ2-7; 9 positions match TRBD2. In germline, CDR1 is MDHEN, CDR2 SYDVKM. The junction had 9 bases not matched to a gene; V was cut back by 10 bases and J by 2 bases. The CDR3 runs to 14 residues.

J is TRBJ1-1 and V is TRBV18; the D is unclear. The CDR3 sequence is 14 residues long. CDR1 and CDR2 from the germline V gene are KGHSH and LQKENI. The V and J ends lost 2 bases and 3 bases respectively, with 10 bases between them. The CDR3 spells CASSPFGRDTEAFF. The CDR3 nucleotides read TGTGCCAGCTCACCATTCGGGCGAGACACTGAAGCTTTCTTT.

Only a few counts were recorded for this clone. This rearrangement joins TRBV5-1 to TRBJ2-2; D is ambiguous. The CDR3 runs 14 residues. V lost 4 bases and J lost 3, with 10 bases in between. Per the germline V gene, CDR1 is SGHRS and CDR2 is YFSETQ. The CDR3 spells CASSAGSDTGELFF. Written as DNA, the CDR3 is TGCGCCAGCAGCGCCGGAAGTGACACCGGGGAGCTGTTTTTT. Variable domain in full (rest from reference TRBV5-1 and TRBJ2-2): KAGVTQTPRYLIKTRGQQVTLSCSPISGHRSVSWYQQTPGQGLQFLFEYFSETQRNKGNFPGRFSGRQFSNSRSEMNVSTLELGDSALYLCASSAGSDTGELFFGEGSRLTVL.

The rearrangement joins TRBV2 to TRBJ2-7, with 12 bases matching TRBD1. Germline loops: CDR1 SNHLY, CDR2 FYNNEI. The CDR3 runs 13 residues. The V and J ends lost 6 bases and 6 bases, in that order; junction bases with no gene match: 3. The CDR3 here is CASRGQGAGEQYF. The CDR3 DNA follows: TGTGCCAGCAGGGGACAGGGGGCAGGCGAGCAGTACTTC.

With respect to this clone: Other DNA variants within this sample encode the same CDR3. This chain uses TRBV14 with TRBJ1-2; 7 bases align to TRBD1. Losses at the gene ends were 4 bases for V and 0 bases for J; bases not matched to a gene: 5. The germline gives CDR1 SGHDN, CDR2 FVKESK. The CDR3 contains 15 residues. The CDR3 loop is CASSPSGTANYGYTF. CDR3 sequence (DNA): TGTGCCAGCAGCCCCTCCGGGACAGCTAACTATGGCTACACCTTC.

This rearrangement joins TRBV5-1 to TRBJ2-3; D is undetermined. CDR3 length: 14 residues. The germline V and J ends were trimmed by 3 bases and 2 bases, with 10 bases remaining between them. Germline lookup yields CDR1 SGHRS and CDR2 YFSETQ. Here the CDR3 reads CASSSPPSTDTQYF. In DNA form, the CDR3 reads TGCGCCAGCAGCTCTCCTCCTTCCACAGATACGCAGTATTTT.

The gene calls are TRBV20-1 and TRBJ1-1; D is possibly TRBD1 (5 bases). The CDR3 contains 9 residues. Germline CDR1 is DFQATT and CDR2 is SNEGSKA (reference sequence). CDR3 bases: TGCAGGCCCGGGGGGGAAGCTTTCTTT. Its translation is CRPGGEAFF.

This clone was detected ten times or more. The genes are TRBV7-9 and TRBJ1-1, with D unclear. The germline V gene encodes CDR1 SEHNR and CDR2 FQNEAQ (reference sequence). The CDR3 totals 15 residues. V lost 5 bases and J 8 bases, leaving 21 bases between the germline ends. CDR3 DNA sequence: TGTGCCAGCAGCCCACTAACTAAGGCGGCATGGGAAGCTTTCTTT. It is translated as CASSPLTKAAWEAFF.

This clone was seen a handful of times. The chain joins TRBV15 to TRBJ2-3; 9 bases align to TRBD1. The V and J ends lost 1 base and 2 bases, in that order; junction bases with no gene match: 4. Germline assignment: CDR1 LNHNV and CDR2 YYDKDF (reference sequence). There are 16 residues in the CDR3. The CDR3 DNA reads as TGTGCCACCAGCAGAGGTGACAGGGGGAACACAGATACGCAGTATTTT. Translating gives CATSRGDRGNTDTQYF.

This clone has a handful of counts. The rearrangement links TRBV10-3 to TRBJ2-5; possible D gene TRBD2, 5 bases. This CDR3 is built from 13 residues. V lost 7 bases and J 1 base, leaving 10 bases between the germline ends. Germline CDR1 and CDR2: ENHRY and SYGVKD. The CDR3 sequence: CAITAEFQETQYF. The DNA for the CDR3 is TGTGCCATCACAGCGGAGTTCCAAGAGACCCAGTACTTC.

The rearrangement uses TRBV4-1 and TRBJ1-1; D might be TRBD1 (5 bases). Germline CDR1 is MGHRA and CDR2 is YSYEKL. This CDR3 spans 14 amino acids. Trimming left V 4 bases short and J 4 bases short, with 13 bases between. The CDR3 DNA is TGCGCCAGCAGCCTCCAGGGCCTGGGCACTGAAGCTTTCTTT. It is translated as CASSLQGLGTEAFF.

This rearrangement joins TRBV4-1 to TRBJ2-3; TRBD1 agrees at 9 bases. Trimming at V came to 5 bases and at J to 4 bases, leaving 22 bases not matched to a gene. This CDR3 contains 20 residues. CDR1 and CDR2 from the germline V gene are MGHRA and YSYEKL. For the CDR3, the DNA is TGCGCCAGCAGCACACGACAGGGGGGGCTCCCAGGAGGACCTGCAGATACGCAGTATTTT. This encodes CASSTRQGGLPGGPADTQYF.

The rearrangement uses TRBV27 and TRBJ2-5; tentatively, D is TRBD2 (6 bases). Germline values: CDR1 MNHEY, CDR2 SMNVEV (reference sequence). Trimming removed 2 bases at V and 3 bases at J, with 25 bases between. The CDR3 spans 19 residues. CDR3 sequence reads: CASSLGRGRYGSGEETQYF. The DNA of the CDR3 is TGTGCCAGCAGTTTAGGGCGGGGACGCTATGGTTCGGGAGAAGAGACCCAGTACTTC.

The V call is TRBV2, the J call TRBJ1-2; 8 nucleotides match TRBD1. Germline loops: CDR1 SNHLY, CDR2 FYNNEI. The CDR3 sequence is 18 residues long. V lost 3 bases to trimming and J lost 3 bases; unmatched junction nucleotides: 15. CDR3 amino acids: CASSDLRDRSSKDYGYTF. The CDR3 DNA follows: TGTGCCAGCAGTGACCTCCGGGACAGGAGCTCAAAGGACTATGGCTACACCTTC.

This clone was seen a handful of times. The chain carries TRBV7-8 and TRBJ1-2; 11 bases fit TRBD1. The CDR3 runs 15 residues. Germline CDR1 reads SGHVS; CDR2 reads FQNEAQ. The trim removed 5 bases at V and 5 bases at J, leaving 7 bases unmatched. The CDR3 protein is CASSQRDRGEYGYTF. Here the CDR3 DNA reads TGTGCCAGCAGCCAGCGGGACAGGGGGGAGTATGGCTACACCTTC.